These 2 T cell receptor beta chains came from one sample sequenced in a study of blood T cell repertoires in COVID-19. Repertoires were generated with immunoSEQ multiplex PCR, while TCRdb's copy carries only in-frame clones and drops some. The table shows fewer than 70,000 clones, with about four fifths occurring only once. Sequenced input: peripheral blood. Receptors originate from a woman over 75 with acute or convalescent COVID-19.

The V call is TRBV5-5, the J call TRBJ2-1, with 7 bases lining up with TRBD2. Germline CDR1 SGHKS, CDR2 YYEKEE (reference sequence). V gave up 2 bases and J gave up 6 bases; unmatched junction bases: 2. There are 13 residues in the CDR3. The CDR3 loop is CASSFLAGNEQFF. CDR3 DNA: TGTGCCAGCAGCTTTTTAGCGGGCAATGAGCAGTTCTTC.

This clone has a single count. The J gene is TRBJ1-2, the V gene TRBV7-9; D is uncertain. The CDR3 has 13 amino acids. The V end lost 1 base, the J end lost 4 bases, and 7 bases lay between the germline ends. The germline V gene has CDR1 SEHNR and CDR2 FQNEAQ (reference sequence). For the CDR3, the DNA is TGTGCCAGCAGCTTAGGCGGTAGCTATGGCTACACCTTC. This sequence encodes CASSLGGSYGYTF.